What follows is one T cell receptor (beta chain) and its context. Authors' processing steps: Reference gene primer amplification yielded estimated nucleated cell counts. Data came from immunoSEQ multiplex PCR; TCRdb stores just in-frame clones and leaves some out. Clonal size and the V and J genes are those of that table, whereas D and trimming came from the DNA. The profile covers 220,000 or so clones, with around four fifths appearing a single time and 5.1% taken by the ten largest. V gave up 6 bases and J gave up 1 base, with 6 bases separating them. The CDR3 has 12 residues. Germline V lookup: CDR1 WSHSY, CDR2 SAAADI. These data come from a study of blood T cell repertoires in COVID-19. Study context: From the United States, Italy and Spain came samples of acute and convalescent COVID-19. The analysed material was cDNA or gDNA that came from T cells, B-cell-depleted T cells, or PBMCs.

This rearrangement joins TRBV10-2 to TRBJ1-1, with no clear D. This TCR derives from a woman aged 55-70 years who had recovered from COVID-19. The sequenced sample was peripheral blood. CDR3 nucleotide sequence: TGCGCCAGCAGCCGGGGGAACACTGAAGCTTTCTTT. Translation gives CASSRGNTEAFF.